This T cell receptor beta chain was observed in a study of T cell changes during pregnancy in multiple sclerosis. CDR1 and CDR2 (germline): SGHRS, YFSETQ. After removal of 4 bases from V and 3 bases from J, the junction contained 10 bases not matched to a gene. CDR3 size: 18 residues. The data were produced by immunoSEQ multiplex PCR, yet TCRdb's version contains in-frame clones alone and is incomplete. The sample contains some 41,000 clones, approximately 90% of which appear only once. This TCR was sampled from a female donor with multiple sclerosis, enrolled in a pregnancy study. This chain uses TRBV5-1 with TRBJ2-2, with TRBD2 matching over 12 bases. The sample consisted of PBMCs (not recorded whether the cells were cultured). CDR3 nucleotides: TGCGCCAGCAGCCAACGAGGACTAGCGGGATTATACACCGGGGAGCTGTTTTTT. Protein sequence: CASSQRGLAGLYTGELFF. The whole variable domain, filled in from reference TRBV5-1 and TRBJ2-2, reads KAGVTQTPRYLIKTRGQQVTLSCSPISGHRSVSWYQQTPGQGLQFLFEYFSETQRNKGNFPGRFSGRQFSNSRSEMNVSTLELGDSALYLCASSQRGLAGLYTGELFFGEGSRLTVL.